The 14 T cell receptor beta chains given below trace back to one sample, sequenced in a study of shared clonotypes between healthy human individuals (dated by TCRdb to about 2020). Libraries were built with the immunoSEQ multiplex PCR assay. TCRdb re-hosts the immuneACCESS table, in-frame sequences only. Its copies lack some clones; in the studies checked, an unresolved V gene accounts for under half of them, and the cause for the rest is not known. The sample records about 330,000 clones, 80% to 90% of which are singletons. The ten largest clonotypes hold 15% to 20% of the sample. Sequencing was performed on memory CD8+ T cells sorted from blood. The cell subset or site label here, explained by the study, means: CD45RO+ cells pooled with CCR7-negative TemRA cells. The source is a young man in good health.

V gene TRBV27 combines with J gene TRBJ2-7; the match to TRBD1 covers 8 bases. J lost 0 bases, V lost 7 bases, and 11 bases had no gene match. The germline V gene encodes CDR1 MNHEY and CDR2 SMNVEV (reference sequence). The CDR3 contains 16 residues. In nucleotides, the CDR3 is TGTGCCAGCACTGCCTCGACAGGGGCCATCTCCTACGAGCAGTACTTC. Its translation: CASTASTGAISYEQYF.

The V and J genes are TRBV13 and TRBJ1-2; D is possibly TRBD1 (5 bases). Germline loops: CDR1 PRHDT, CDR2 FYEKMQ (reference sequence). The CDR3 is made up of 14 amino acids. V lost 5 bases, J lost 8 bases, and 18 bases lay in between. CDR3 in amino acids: CASSRGGQVRGYTF. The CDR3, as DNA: TGTGCCAGCAGCCGCGGCGGACAAGTTAGGGGCTACACCTTC.

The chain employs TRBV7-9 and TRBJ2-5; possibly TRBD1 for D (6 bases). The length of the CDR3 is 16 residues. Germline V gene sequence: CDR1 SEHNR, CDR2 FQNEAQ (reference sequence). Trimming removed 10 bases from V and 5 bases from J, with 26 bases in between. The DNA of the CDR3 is TGTGCCATTATCGGCCAGCAGCTACAGGGTGTTGAGACCCAGTACTTC. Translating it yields CAIIGQQLQGVETQYF.

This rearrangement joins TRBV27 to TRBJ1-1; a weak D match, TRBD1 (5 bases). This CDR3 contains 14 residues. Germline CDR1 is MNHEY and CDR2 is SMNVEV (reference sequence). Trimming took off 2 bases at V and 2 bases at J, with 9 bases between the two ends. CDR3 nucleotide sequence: TGTGCCAGCAGTTTAGTCCAGGGTAACACTGAAGCTTTCTTT. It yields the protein CASSLVQGNTEAFF.

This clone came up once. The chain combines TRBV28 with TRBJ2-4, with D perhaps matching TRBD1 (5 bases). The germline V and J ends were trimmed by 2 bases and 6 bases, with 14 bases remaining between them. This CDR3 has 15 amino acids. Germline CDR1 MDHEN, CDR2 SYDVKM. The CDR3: CASSLRPARVNIQYF. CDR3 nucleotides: TGTGCCAGCAGTTTACGTCCCGCCAGGGTAAACATTCAGTACTTC.

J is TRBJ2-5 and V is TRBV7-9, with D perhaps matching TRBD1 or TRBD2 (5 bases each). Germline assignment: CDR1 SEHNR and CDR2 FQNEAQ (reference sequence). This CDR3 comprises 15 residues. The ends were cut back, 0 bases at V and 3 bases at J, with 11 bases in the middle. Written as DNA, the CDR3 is TGTGCCAGCAGCTTAGCGGGGGATCGGGAAGAGACCCAGTACTTC. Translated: CASSLAGDREETQYF.

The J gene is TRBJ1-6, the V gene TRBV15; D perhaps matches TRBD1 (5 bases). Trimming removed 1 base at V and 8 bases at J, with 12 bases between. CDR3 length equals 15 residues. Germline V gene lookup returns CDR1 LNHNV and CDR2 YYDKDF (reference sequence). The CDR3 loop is CATSRVDTKYSPLHF. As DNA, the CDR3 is TGTGCCACCAGCAGAGTGGACACGAAGTATTCACCCCTCCACTTT.

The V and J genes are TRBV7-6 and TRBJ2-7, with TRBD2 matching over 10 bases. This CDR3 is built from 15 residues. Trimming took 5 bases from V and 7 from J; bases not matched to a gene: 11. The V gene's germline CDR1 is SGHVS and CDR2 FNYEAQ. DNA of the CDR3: TGTGCCAGCAGCGCTAGCGTACTAGCGGGGATAGAGCAGTACTTC. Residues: CASSASVLAGIEQYF.

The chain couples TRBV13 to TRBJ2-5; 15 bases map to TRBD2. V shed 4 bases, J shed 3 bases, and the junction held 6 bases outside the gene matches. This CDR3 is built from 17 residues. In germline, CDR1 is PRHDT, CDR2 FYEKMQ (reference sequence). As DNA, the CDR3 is TGTGCCAGCAGCTATGGACTAGCGGGAGGGCCGGAAGAGACCCAGTACTTC. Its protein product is CASSYGLAGGPEETQYF.

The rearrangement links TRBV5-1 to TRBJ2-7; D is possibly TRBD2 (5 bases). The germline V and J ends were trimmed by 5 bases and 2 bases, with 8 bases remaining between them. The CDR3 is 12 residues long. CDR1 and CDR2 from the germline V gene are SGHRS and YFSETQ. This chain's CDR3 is CASSGGPYEQYF. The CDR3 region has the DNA TGCGCCAGCAGTGGCGGGCCCTACGAGCAGTACTTC. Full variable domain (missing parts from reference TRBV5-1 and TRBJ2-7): KAGVTQTPRYLIKTRGQQVTLSCSPISGHRSVSWYQQTPGQGLQFLFEYFSETQRNKGNFPGRFSGRQFSNSRSEMNVSTLELGDSALYLCASSGGPYEQYFGPGTRLTVT.

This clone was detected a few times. Here the CDR3 DNA reads TGTGCCAGCAGCTATCTAGGGGGACAGGGCATTGCCGGGGAGCTGTTTTTT. Translation gives CASSYLGGQGIAGELFF. The chain carries TRBV7-9 and TRBJ2-2, with 9 positions matching TRBD1. The CDR3 totals 17 residues. Germline CDR1 SEHNR, CDR2 FQNEAQ (reference sequence). V lost 4 bases to trimming and J lost 6 bases; unmatched junction nucleotides: 12. The whole variable domain, filled in from reference TRBV7-9 and TRBJ2-2, reads DTGVSQNPRHKITKRGQNVTFRCDPISEHNRLYWYRQTLGQGPEFLTYFQNEAQLEKSRLLSDRFSAERPKGSFSTLEIQRTEQGDSAMYLCASSYLGGQGIAGELFFGEGSRLTVL.

DNA for the CDR3: TGTGCCAGCAGTTTGGAGCAGGGGATCACAGATACGCAGTATTTT. This codes for CASSLEQGITDTQYF. The chain carries TRBV27 and TRBJ2-3; the D gene is possibly TRBD1 (6 bases). Trimming left V 3 bases short and J 2 bases short, with 12 bases between. Looked up from germline, CDR1 is MNHEY and CDR2 is SMNVEV (reference sequence). The length of the CDR3 is 15 residues.

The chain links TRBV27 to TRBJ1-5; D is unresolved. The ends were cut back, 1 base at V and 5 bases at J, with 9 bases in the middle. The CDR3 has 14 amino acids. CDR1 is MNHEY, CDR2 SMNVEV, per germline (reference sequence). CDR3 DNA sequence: TGTGCCAGCAGTTTATTCCAGGCAGATCAGCCCCAGCATTTT. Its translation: CASSLFQADQPQHF.

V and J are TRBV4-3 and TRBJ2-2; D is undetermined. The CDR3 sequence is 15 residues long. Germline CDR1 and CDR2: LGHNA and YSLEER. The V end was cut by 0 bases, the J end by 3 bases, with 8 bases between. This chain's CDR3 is CASSQEMGDTGELFF. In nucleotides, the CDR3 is TGCGCCAGCAGCCAAGAGATGGGTGACACCGGGGAGCTGTTTTTT.